Listed below are T cell receptor beta chains from one sample, sequenced in a study of cytomegalovirus exposure and HLA in healthy donors. Produced via immunoSEQ multiplex PCR; TCRdb's table is partial and in-frame only. Among about 140,000 clones listed, 65% to 70% were seen once. Sequenced input: PBMCs. All receptors come from a man aged 25 to 40 in good health and CMV-seropositive. Each CDR3 is given with its conserved first and last residue. Each record gives: V gene, CDR3 length, clone size, D gene, J gene, CDR3 protein, CDR3 DNA. D genes are given only for firm matches. Part of the rows lack a size; the others show once, few, many or a class for expanded clones.

V: TRBV18; length: 14; size: few; D: .; J: TRBJ2-7; CDR3: CASSPGLQSYEQYF; DNA: TGTGCCAGCTCACCAGGGTTACAGTCCTACGAGCAGTACTTC
V: TRBV27; length: 15; size: .; D: TRBD2; J: TRBJ2-5; CDR3: CASSPGTSDQETQYF; DNA: TGTGCCAGCAGTCCCGGGACTAGCGATCAAGAGACCCAGTACTTC
V: TRBV15; length: 15; size: .; D: .; J: TRBJ1-6; CDR3: CATSRGANSYSPLHF; DNA: TGTGCCACCAGCAGGGGGGCAAACTCCTATTCACCCCTCCACTTT
V: TRBV5-5; length: 14; size: .; D: TRBD1; J: TRBJ1-1; CDR3: CASSEGQGGTEAFF; DNA: TGTGCCAGCAGCGAGGGACAGGGGGGCACTGAAGCTTTCTTT
V: TRBV30; length: 11; size: .; D: .; J: TRBJ2-7; CDR3: CAWKQTYEQYF; DNA: TGTGCCTGGAAACAGACCTACGAGCAGTACTTC
V: TRBV7-8; length: 14; size: .; D: TRBD2; J: TRBJ2-7; CDR3: CASSPSGGGDEQYF; DNA: TGTGCCAGCAGCCCTTCCGGGGGGGGCGACGAGCAGTACTTC
V: TRBV2; length: 14; size: .; D: TRBD2; J: TRBJ2-1; CDR3: CASIGSGSRNEQFF; DNA: TGTGCCAGCATAGGTAGCGGGAGTAGGAATGAGCAGTTCTTC
V: TRBV6-6; length: 13; size: .; D: .; J: TRBJ1-1; CDR3: CASSYSPGTEAFF; DNA: TGTGCCAGCAGTTACTCGCCGGGCACTGAAGCTTTCTTT
V: TRBV27; length: 17; size: .; D: TRBD1; J: TRBJ2-1; CDR3: CASSFQPGTGIYNEQFF; DNA: TGTGCCAGCAGTTTCCAACCCGGGACAGGGATTTACAATGAGCAGTTCTTC
V: TRBV6-1; length: 13; size: .; D: .; J: TRBJ2-4; CDR3: CASSEGTGNIQYF; DNA: TGTGCCAGCAGTGAGGGGACTGGAAACATTCAGTACTTC
V: TRBV2; length: 14; size: few; D: .; J: TRBJ2-7; CDR3: CASRSVRGSYEQYF; DNA: TGTGCCAGCAGGTCGGTCAGGGGATCTTACGAGCAGTACTTC
V: TRBV28; length: 12; size: few; D: .; J: TRBJ1-4; CDR3: CASTSIREKLFF; DNA: TGTGCCAGTACGAGCATTCGGGAAAAACTGTTTTTT
V: TRBV28; length: 15; size: few; D: .; J: TRBJ2-2; CDR3: CAIPRGRENTGELFF; DNA: TGTGCCATCCCAAGGGGTAGGGAAAACACCGGGGAGCTGTTTTTT
V: TRBV5-1; length: 15; size: .; D: TRBD1; J: TRBJ2-7; CDR3: CASSLQGQGSHEQYF; DNA: TGCGCCAGCAGTCTCCAAGGACAGGGGTCCCACGAGCAGTACTTC
V: TRBV5-1; length: 14; size: .; D: .; J: TRBJ2-7; CDR3: CASRPRERTYEQYF; DNA: TGCGCCAGCAGGCCCAGGGAAAGGACCTACGAGCAGTACTTC
V: TRBV10-1; length: 16; size: .; D: .; J: TRBJ2-7; CDR3: CASRSEAYRLGYEQYF; DNA: TGCGCCAGCAGATCGGAGGCGTATCGCTTAGGGTACGAGCAGTACTTC
V: TRBV5-6; length: 15; size: .; D: .; J: TRBJ2-2; CDR3: CASSSDPTGTGELFF; DNA: TGTGCCAGCAGCTCGGATCCTACGGGCACCGGGGAGCTGTTTTTT
V: TRBV10-3; length: 16; size: .; D: .; J: TRBJ1-1; CDR3: CAISESTSRLNTEAFF; DNA: TGTGCCATCAGTGAGTCGACATCGAGATTAAACACTGAAGCTTTCTTT
V: TRBV18; length: 15; size: .; D: .; J: TRBJ1-1; CDR3: CASSPFPTTNTEAFF; DNA: TGTGCCAGCTCACCATTCCCCACTACAAACACTGAAGCTTTCTTT
V: TRBV6-5; length: 15; size: .; D: TRBD1; J: TRBJ2-7; CDR3: CASSYSRGRAYEQYF; DNA: TGTGCCAGCAGTTACTCTAGGGGGCGCGCTTACGAGCAGTACTTC
V: TRBV13; length: 13; size: .; D: .; J: TRBJ2-2; CDR3: CASSFLVTGELFF; DNA: TGTGCCAGCAGCTTTCTAGTAACCGGGGAGCTGTTTTTT
V: TRBV5-1; length: 14; size: .; D: .; J: TRBJ2-3; CDR3: CASSFLQSTDTQYF; DNA: TGCGCCAGCAGCTTTTTACAAAGCACAGATACGCAGTATTTT
V: TRBV14; length: 14; size: .; D: .; J: TRBJ2-2; CDR3: CASSPLRDTGELFF; DNA: TGTGCCAGCAGCCCCCTCAGGGACACCGGGGAGCTGTTTTTT
V: TRBV21-1; length: 18; size: .; D: .; J: TRBJ2-5; CDR3: CASSKEGLADSVQETQYF; DNA: TGTGCCAGCAGCAAAGAGGGACTAGCGGATTCAGTCCAAGAGACCCAGTACTTC
V: TRBV7-6; length: 17; size: few; D: .; J: TRBJ1-1; CDR3: CASSLMFVTGKNTEAFF; DNA: TGTGCCAGCAGCTTAATGTTCGTTACAGGGAAGAACACTGAAGCTTTCTTT
V: TRBV19; length: 15; size: .; D: TRBD1; J: TRBJ1-5; CDR3: CASSIEQGAGQPQHF; DNA: TGTGCCAGTAGTATAGAGCAGGGGGCAGGTCAGCCCCAGCATTTT
V: TRBV5-1; length: 16; size: .; D: TRBD1; J: TRBJ2-2; CDR3: CASSSGQGYLAGELFF; DNA: TGCGCCAGCAGCTCGGGACAGGGGTATTTAGCCGGGGAGCTGTTTTTT
V: TRBV19; length: 14; size: .; D: .; J: TRBJ1-1; CDR3: CASSIQGGRTEAFF; DNA: TGTGCCAGTAGTATACAGGGCGGTAGGACTGAAGCTTTCTTT
V: TRBV29-1; length: 12; size: .; D: .; J: TRBJ1-1; CDR3: CSVEDNGFAAFF; DNA: TGCAGCGTTGAAGATAACGGTTTCGCTGCTTTCTTT
V: TRBV7-6; length: 14; size: .; D: .; J: TRBJ2-7; CDR3: CASSLGAGSYEQYF; DNA: TGTGCCAGCAGCTTAGGGGCAGGGTCGTACGAGCAGTACTTC
V: TRBV4-1; length: 14; size: .; D: .; J: TRBJ2-7; CDR3: CASSQGTVSYEQYF; DNA: TGCGCCAGCAGCCAAGGGACAGTTTCCTACGAGCAGTACTTC
V: TRBV4-1; length: 20; size: .; D: TRBD2; J: TRBJ2-2; CDR3: CASSHFRHSGEGANTGELFF; DNA: TGCGCCAGCAGCCACTTTCGTCATAGCGGGGAAGGCGCGAACACCGGGGAGCTGTTTTTT
V: TRBV7-8; length: 15; size: .; D: TRBD2; J: TRBJ2-2; CDR3: CASSPGTSGAGELFF; DNA: TGTGCCAGCAGCCCCGGGACTAGCGGTGCCGGGGAGCTGTTTTTT
V: TRBV30; length: 14; size: .; D: TRBD1; J: TRBJ2-7; CDR3: CAWRGDSQSYEQYF; DNA: TGTGCCTGGAGAGGGGACAGCCAATCCTACGAGCAGTACTTC
V: TRBV13; length: 15; size: .; D: .; J: TRBJ2-7; CDR3: CASSLQGMTSYEQYF; DNA: TGTGCCAGCAGCTTGCAGGGGATGACCTCCTACGAGCAGTACTTC
V: TRBV27; length: 14; size: few; D: .; J: TRBJ1-2; CDR3: CASSSNPGGGGYTF; DNA: TGTGCCAGCAGTTCTAACCCGGGGGGAGGGGGCTACACCTTC
V: TRBV27; length: 15; size: .; D: TRBD2; J: TRBJ2-7; CDR3: CASSLALAEYYEQYF; DNA: TGTGCCAGCAGTTTAGCGCTAGCGGAATACTACGAGCAGTACTTC
V: TRBV10-3; length: 14; size: few; D: TRBD1; J: TRBJ2-2; CDR3: CAISAGQGTGELFF; DNA: TGTGCCATCAGTGCTGGACAGGGGACCGGGGAGCTGTTTTTT
V: TRBV5-1; length: 13; size: few; D: TRBD2; J: TRBJ2-7; CDR3: CASKRGGDYEQYF; DNA: TGCGCCAGCAAACGGGGGGGGGACTACGAGCAGTACTTC
V: TRBV28; length: 15; size: .; D: TRBD2; J: TRBJ2-7; CDR3: CASSLLAGSEVEQYF; DNA: TGTGCCAGCAGTTTACTAGCGGGATCGGAGGTCGAGCAGTACTTC
V: TRBV5-1; length: 14; size: .; D: .; J: TRBJ1-2; CDR3: CASSPDIPGHGYTF; DNA: TGCGCCAGCAGTCCGGACATCCCAGGGCATGGCTACACCTTC
V: TRBV7-2; length: 16; size: .; D: TRBD2; J: TRBJ2-3; CDR3: CASSVLGLAGTDTQYF; DNA: TGTGCCAGCAGCGTACTAGGACTAGCGGGAACAGATACGCAGTATTTT
V: TRBV29-1; length: 13; size: .; D: TRBD1; J: TRBJ2-7; CDR3: CSVEGDRSYEQYF; DNA: TGCAGCGTTGAAGGGGACAGATCCTACGAGCAGTACTTC
V: TRBV5-1; length: 14; size: .; D: .; J: TRBJ1-1; CDR3: CASSLGQANTEAFF; DNA: TGCGCCAGCAGCTTGGGCCAGGCGAACACTGAAGCTTTCTTT
V: TRBV6-1; length: 15; size: once; D: TRBD2; J: TRBJ2-1; CDR3: CASSEGSGRGLWIFF; DNA: TGTGCCAGCAGTGAAGGGTCTGGGAGGGGACTGTGGATCTTCTTC
V: TRBV18; length: 14; size: few; D: .; J: TRBJ2-5; CDR3: CASSPSGAGETQYF; DNA: TGTGCCAGCTCACCATCAGGGGCAGGAGAGACCCAGTACTTC
V: TRBV29-1; length: 13; size: few; D: .; J: TRBJ2-7; CDR3: CSVIGGHTYEQYF; DNA: TGCAGCGTAATTGGGGGCCATACCTACGAGCAGTACTTC
V: TRBV7-7; length: 15; size: .; D: TRBD1; J: TRBJ2-1; CDR3: CASSSGQGPYNEQFF; DNA: TGTGCTAGCAGCTCCGGACAGGGGCCCTACAATGAGCAGTTCTTC
V: TRBV28; length: 14; size: few; D: .; J: TRBJ1-2; CDR3: CASSSGHRADGYTF; DNA: TGTGCCAGCAGTAGCGGTCACAGGGCAGATGGCTACACCTTC
V: TRBV19; length: 15; size: .; D: .; J: TRBJ2-7; CDR3: CASSHPQVGPHEQYF; DNA: TGTGCCAGTAGTCACCCCCAGGTTGGTCCCCACGAGCAGTACTTC
V: TRBV15; length: 19; size: .; D: TRBD2; J: TRBJ2-1; CDR3: CATSRGPHKSGFRGDEQFF; DNA: TGTGCCACCAGCAGAGGCCCACACAAAAGCGGGTTTCGGGGGGATGAGCAGTTCTTC
V: TRBV30; length: 13; size: once; D: .; J: TRBJ1-6; CDR3: CAWSVRTFAPLHF; DNA: TGTGCCTGGAGTGTACGGACTTTTGCTCCCCTCCACTTT
V: TRBV23-1; length: 17; size: .; D: TRBD1; J: TRBJ1-1; CDR3: CASSHQVPEGADTEAFF; DNA: TGCGCCAGCAGTCACCAAGTGCCCGAGGGGGCGGACACTGAAGCTTTCTTT
V: TRBV7-6; length: 15; size: .; D: TRBD1; J: TRBJ2-7; CDR3: CASSQGQPPPYEQYF; DNA: TGTGCCAGCAGCCAGGGACAGCCTCCACCCTACGAGCAGTACTTC